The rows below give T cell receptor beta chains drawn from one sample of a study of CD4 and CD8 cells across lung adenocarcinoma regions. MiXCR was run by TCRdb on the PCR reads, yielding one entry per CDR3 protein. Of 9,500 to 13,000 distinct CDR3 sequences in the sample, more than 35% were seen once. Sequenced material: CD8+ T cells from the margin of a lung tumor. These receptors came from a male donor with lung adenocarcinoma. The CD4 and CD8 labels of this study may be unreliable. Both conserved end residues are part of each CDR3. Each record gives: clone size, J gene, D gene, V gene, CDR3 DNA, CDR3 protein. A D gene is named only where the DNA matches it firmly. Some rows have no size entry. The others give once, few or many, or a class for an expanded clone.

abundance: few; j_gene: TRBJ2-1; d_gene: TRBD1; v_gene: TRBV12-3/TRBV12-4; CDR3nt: TGTGCCAGCAGTTTATGGACAGGGCGCGAGCAGTTCTTC; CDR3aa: CASSLWTGREQFF
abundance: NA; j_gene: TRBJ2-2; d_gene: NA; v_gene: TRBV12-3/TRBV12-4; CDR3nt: TGTGCCAGCAGCCGAACTAGGAACACCGGGGAGCTGTTTTTT; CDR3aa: CASSRTRNTGELFF
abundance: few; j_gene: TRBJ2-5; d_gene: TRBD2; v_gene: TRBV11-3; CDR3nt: TGTGCCAGCCGGTCTAGCGGGAGTGCCAATGAGCAGTACTTC; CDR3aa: CASRSSGSANEQYF
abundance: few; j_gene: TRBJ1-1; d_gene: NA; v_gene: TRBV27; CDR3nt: TGTGCCAGCAGTTCCTCCCCCCCGGGACTGGGACGGGTAGCTTTCTTT; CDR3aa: CASSSSPPGLGRVAFF
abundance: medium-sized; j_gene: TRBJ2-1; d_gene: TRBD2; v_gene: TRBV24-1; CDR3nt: TGTGCCACCAGTGATCCCATACTAGCGGGAGGGCCGGGGGGCTACAATGAGCAGTTCTTC; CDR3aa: CATSDPILAGGPGGYNEQFF
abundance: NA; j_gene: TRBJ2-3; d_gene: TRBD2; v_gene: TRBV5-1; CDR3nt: TGCGCCAGCAGCTTAACTAGCGGGAGTTTGGATACGCAGTATTTT; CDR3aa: CASSLTSGSLDTQYF
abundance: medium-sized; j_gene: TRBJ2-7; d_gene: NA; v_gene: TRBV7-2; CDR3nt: TGTGCCAGCTGGAGGTCGGATAGGGCCTACGAGCAGTACTTC; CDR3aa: CASWRSDRAYEQYF
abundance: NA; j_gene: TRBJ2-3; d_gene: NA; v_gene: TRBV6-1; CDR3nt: TGTGCCAGCAGTGGACTAGTTGGCACAGATACGCAGTATTTT; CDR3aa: CASSGLVGTDTQYF
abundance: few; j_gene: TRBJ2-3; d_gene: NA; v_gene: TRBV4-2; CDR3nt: TGTGCCAGCAGCCCCTCGGGACACCGGGACACAGATACGCAGTATTTT; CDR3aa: CASSPSGHRDTDTQYF
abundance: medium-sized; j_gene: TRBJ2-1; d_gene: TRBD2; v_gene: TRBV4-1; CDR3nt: TGCGCCAGCAGCCAAGTTGCGGGAGGTGGAAATGAGCAGTTCTTC; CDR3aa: CASSQVAGGGNEQFF
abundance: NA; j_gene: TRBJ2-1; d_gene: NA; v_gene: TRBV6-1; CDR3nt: TGTGCCGCAGAGCAGTGGGGGAGCTGCTACGATAAGCAGTTCTTC; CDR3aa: CAAEQWGSCYDKQFF
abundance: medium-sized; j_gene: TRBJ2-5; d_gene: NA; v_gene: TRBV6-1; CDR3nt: TGTGCCAGCAGTCCAGGGGTAGCGGAGACCCAGTACTTC; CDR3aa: CASSPGVAETQYF
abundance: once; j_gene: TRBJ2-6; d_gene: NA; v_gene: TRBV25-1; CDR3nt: TGTGCCAGCAGTGACCTTAATACACCGGGGGGCGCTGATGGGGCCAACGTCCAGAATTTC; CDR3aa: CASSDLNTPGGADGANVQNF
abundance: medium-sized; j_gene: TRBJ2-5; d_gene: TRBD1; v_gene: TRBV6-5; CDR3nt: TGTGCCAGCAGTTCGGGACAGGGGGCGCGGGAGACCCAGTACTTC; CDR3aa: CASSSGQGARETQYF
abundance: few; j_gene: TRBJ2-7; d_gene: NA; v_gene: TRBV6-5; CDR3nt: TGTGCCAGCAGTTACTCGAGTACGGTGGCCTACGAGCAGTACTTC; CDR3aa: CASSYSSTVAYEQYF
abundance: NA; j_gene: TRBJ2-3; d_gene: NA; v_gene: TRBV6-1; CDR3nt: TGTGCCAGCGGCACAGATGCGCAGTATTTT; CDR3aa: CASGTDAQYF
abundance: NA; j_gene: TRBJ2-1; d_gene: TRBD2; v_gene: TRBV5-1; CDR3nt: TGCGTCAGCAGGGGGGGAGGACTAGCGGAAAACAATGAGCAGTTCTTC; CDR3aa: CVSRGGGLAENNEQFF
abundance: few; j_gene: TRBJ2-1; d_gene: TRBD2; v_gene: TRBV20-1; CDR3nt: TGCAGTGCTAGAGATCGGACTAGTTCCAATGAGCAGTTCTTC; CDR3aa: CSARDRTSSNEQFF
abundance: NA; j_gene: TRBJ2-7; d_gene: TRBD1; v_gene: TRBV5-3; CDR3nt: TGTGCCAGAAGCTTGGGCAGGGGGCTTTCGGGTGAGCAGTACTTC; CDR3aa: CARSLGRGLSGEQYF
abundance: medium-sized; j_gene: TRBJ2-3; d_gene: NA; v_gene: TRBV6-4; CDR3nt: TGTGCCAGCAGTGAACCGGGACTTGGCACAGATACGCAGTATTTT; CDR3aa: CASSEPGLGTDTQYF
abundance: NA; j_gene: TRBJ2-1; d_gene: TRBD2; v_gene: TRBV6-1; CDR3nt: TGTGCCAGCAGTGCCCGAGGGACTAGCGGGAGAATTCGGAATGAGCAGTTCTTC; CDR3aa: CASSARGTSGRIRNEQFF
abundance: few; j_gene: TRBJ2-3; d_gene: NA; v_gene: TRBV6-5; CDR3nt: TGTGCCAGCAGTTATTTTACAGGAGATACGCAGTATTTT; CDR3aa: CASSYFTGDTQYF
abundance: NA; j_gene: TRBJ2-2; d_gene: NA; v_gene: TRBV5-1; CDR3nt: TGCGCCAGCAGCTTGGAAGGTAGCGCGAACACCGGGGAGCTGTTTTTT; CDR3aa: CASSLEGSANTGELFF
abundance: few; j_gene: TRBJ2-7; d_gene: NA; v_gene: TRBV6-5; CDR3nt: TGTGCCAGCAGTTACTCTACGGGGGCGGGAAGCTACGAGCAGTACTTC; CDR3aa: CASSYSTGAGSYEQYF
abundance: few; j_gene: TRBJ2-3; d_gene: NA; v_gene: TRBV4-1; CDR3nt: TGCGCCAGCAGCCAAGTTAGTTCCAGGGCGCCAGATACGCAGTATTTT; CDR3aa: CASSQVSSRAPDTQYF
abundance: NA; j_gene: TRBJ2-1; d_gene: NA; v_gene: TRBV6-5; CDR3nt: TGTGCCAGCAGTTACTCGACGCCTGGCGGGATCCGGAATGAGCAGTTCTTC; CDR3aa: CASSYSTPGGIRNEQFF